The T cell receptor beta chain under discussion was sequenced for a study of T cells in Graves' hyperthyroidism and ophthalmopathy. General study results and limits: Most thyroid clonotypes expanded above 0.001 were also detected in blood.

Using RNA transcripts as the source, TCR beta CDR3 regions were amplified. The TCR CDR3 was amplified in a first-round RT-PCR using the HTBI primer set. TCRdb independently ran MiXCR on the multiplex PCR reads; one entry per CDR3 protein. This sample has approximately 600,000 distinct CDR3 sequences, with 20% to 25% found just once. This clonotype was detected many times. The antigen is not known. Germline-derived CDR1 and CDR2 are DFQATT and SNEGSKA (reference sequence). The CDR3 consists of 15 residues. V lost 6 bases to trimming and J lost 5 bases; unmatched junction nucleotides: 11. Material: blood. The rearrangement links TRBV20-1 to TRBJ2-7; 12 nucleotides match TRBD1. This TCR was recovered from a man between 25 and 39 years old with Graves' ophthalmopathy. The CDR3 nucleotides read TGCAGTGCGCGGGACGGGACAGGGGGCTTTGACGAGCAGTACTTC. It yields the protein CSARDGTGGFDEQYF.